One and the same sample provided the 8 T cell receptor beta chains below, sequenced in a study of post-analysis software for immune sequencing data. Whole-study results and caveats: Patients showed TRBV5-6, TRBV5-1 and TRBV20-1 among a few TRBV segments more frequent than in controls.

The antigens these receptors bind are not known. Unique molecular identifiers were built into the TCR beta cDNA libraries. From the PCR reads, TCRdb called clonotypes with MiXCR, one entry per CDR3 protein. The sample shows roughly 410,000 distinct CDR3 sequences, roughly 30% of them seen only once. Sequenced: blood. These receptors were collected from a girl aged 5 to 17 with multiple sclerosis.

The V call is TRBV20-1, the J call TRBJ2-3; possibly TRBD1 for D (6 bases). The germline V and J ends were trimmed by 2 bases and 1 base, with 7 bases remaining between them. CDR1 and CDR2 from the germline V gene are DFQATT and SNEGSKA (reference sequence). The CDR3 is 13 amino acids. CDR3 in DNA: TGCAGTGCTAGAAGACAGGGCACAGATACGCAGTATTTT. Its protein product is CSARRQGTDTQYF.

The chain recombines TRBV7-9 with TRBJ2-1; 7 nucleotides agree with TRBD1. Germline lookup yields CDR1 SEHNR and CDR2 FQNEAQ (reference sequence). V was pared by 3 bases and J by 3 bases, with 11 bases of the junction left unmatched. The CDR3 sequence is 17 residues long. The CDR3, as DNA: TGTGCCAGCAGCTTCTTTGCCGGGACAGCAGTCTACAATGAGCAGTTCTTC. Amino acid sequence: CASSFFAGTAVYNEQFF.

The CDR3 protein is CASSLVGQNYNEQFF. The DNA of the CDR3 is TGTGCCAGCAGCTTAGTCGGGCAGAACTACAATGAGCAGTTCTTC. The gene calls are TRBV7-2 and TRBJ2-1; D is ambiguous. The ends were cut back, 1 base at V and 3 bases at J, with 10 bases in the middle. The CDR3 has 15 amino acids. Per the germline V gene, CDR1 is SGHTA and CDR2 is FQGNSA.

The genes are TRBV10-3 and TRBJ2-1; tentative D call: TRBD1 (6 bases). In germline, CDR1 is ENHRY, CDR2 SYGVKD. Trimming cost V 3 bases and J 9 bases, with 9 bases left between them. CDR3 length: 12 residues. This CDR3 is CAISDQGTEQFF. The CDR3 DNA sequence: TGTGCCATCAGTGATCAGGGGACTGAGCAGTTCTTC.

The chain couples TRBV5-1 to TRBJ2-7; 8 nucleotides line up with TRBD2. With 3 bases clipped from V and 3 bases from J, the junction kept 8 bases outside the gene matches. Germline V gives CDR1 SGHRS, CDR2 YFSETQ. The CDR3 has 15 amino acids. The DNA for the CDR3 is TGCGCCAGCAGCTCGGGCCCGCGGGGGGACTACGAGCAGTACTTC. Its protein product is CASSSGPRGDYEQYF.

This chain uses TRBV12-3 or TRBV12-4 with TRBJ1-5; TRBD1 aligns across 7 bases. The CDR3 loop spans 15 amino acids. V gave up 6 bases and J gave up 3 bases; unmatched junction bases: 8. The CDR3 loop reads CASSSRRGPNQPQHF. The CDR3, as DNA: TGTGCCAGCAGCTCCCGGAGGGGGCCCAATCAGCCCCAGCATTTT.

The V call is TRBV4-3, the J call TRBJ2-1; 7 bases agree with TRBD1. This CDR3 has 19 residues. CDR1 and CDR2 (germline): LGHNA, YSLEER. With 1 base clipped from V and 1 base from J, the junction kept 13 bases outside the gene matches. CDR3 amino acids: CASSQVLSLDRESYNEQFF. The DNA for the CDR3 is TGCGCCAGCAGCCAAGTTCTCTCGCTAGACAGGGAATCCTACAATGAGCAGTTCTTC.

This clonotype has just a few counts. The chain combines TRBV5-1 with TRBJ2-5; a possible D gene is TRBD1 (5 bases). Trimming shortened V by 1 base and J by 3 bases, and 7 bases separated the two germline ends. The germline gives CDR1 SGHRS, CDR2 YFSETQ. This CDR3 spans 13 amino acids. CDR3 sequence: CASSLIREETQYF. The CDR3 DNA is TGCGCCAGCAGCTTGATCAGGGAAGAGACCCAGTACTTC. The full variable domain, with the rest looked up from reference TRBV5-1 and TRBJ2-5, is KAGVTQTPRYLIKTRGQQVTLSCSPISGHRSVSWYQQTPGQGLQFLFEYFSETQRNKGNFPGRFSGRQFSNSRSEMNVSTLELGDSALYLCASSLIREETQYFGPGTRLLVL.